The clone carrying this TCR beta chain was observed a handful of times. Its antigen remains unidentified. The study included ophthalmopathy patients with Clinical Activity Score at least 3, NOSPECS grade at least 4 and duration under 3 months. Fresh peripheral blood, 10 ml, yielded the PBMCs. CDR3 size: 15 residues. J lost 1 base, V lost 3 bases, and 7 bases had no gene match. Germline-derived CDR1 and CDR2 are SQVTM and ANQGSEA. This record belongs to a study of T cells in Graves' hyperthyroidism and ophthalmopathy. Findings and caveats of the study: Ophthalmopathy got predicted by the model a median 6.5 months before its onset.

TCR beta CDR3 regions were amplified from RNA. With the HTBI primer set, the TCR CDR3 went through a first round of RT-PCR. TCRdb re-called the multiplex PCR reads with MiXCR, one entry per CDR3 protein. The sample yields hundreds of thousands of distinct CDR3 sequences, approximately 22% seen once. The chain joins TRBV29-1 to TRBJ2-5; TRBD1 matches at 8 bases. Material for sequencing was blood. The TCR originated in a woman between 70 and 85 years old with Graves' ophthalmopathy. The CDR3 protein is CSVDLGQGLQETQYF. CDR3 bases: TGCAGCGTTGACCTCGGACAGGGCCTCCAAGAGACCCAGTACTTC.